A selection of T cell receptor beta chains follows, all from one sample in a study of response to subunit inactivated influenza vaccine. Each CDR3 protein is one row after TCRdb ran MiXCR on the RT-PCR reads. Of 500,000 or so distinct CDR3 sequences in the sample, 16% were seen once. The material was CD4+ T cells sorted from PBMCs, obtained roughly 24 months after vaccination. These receptors were obtained from a man between 50 and 70 years old who received an inactivated influenza vaccine. The conserved cysteine and the conserved F or W are not part of the CDR3 here. Not every row has a clone size; where given, it reads once, few, many or a size class.

v_call	j_call	clone_size	cdr3_aa
TRBV10-3	TRBJ1-5	few	ATRGTENQPQH
TRBV20-1	TRBJ1-1	few	SAYNRRNTEAF
TRBV5-1	TRBJ2-7	NA	ASSGMTGDSNEQY
TRBV5-6	TRBJ1-2	few	ASSGRRANYGYT
TRBV9	TRBJ1-5	NA	ASSAGHGNQPQH
TRBV28	TRBJ2-7	NA	ASRARGGSRNEQY
TRBV7-3	TRBJ2-1	NA	ASSLEAVGLGNEQF
TRBV29-1	TRBJ2-3	NA	SVAPGTAGSDTQY
TRBV5-1	TRBJ1-4	many	ASSPGDRDEKLF
TRBV9	TRBJ2-7	NA	ARSVGEVTYEQY
TRBV20-1	TRBJ2-3	few	SLTGSTDTQY
TRBV11-3	TRBJ1-1	NA	ASSQTGATEAF
TRBV4-1	TRBJ1-2	NA	ASSQSGTAPYGYT
TRBV27	TRBJ2-7	few	ASSRPLEKQY
TRBV14	TRBJ1-1	few	ASSQVAGLNTEAF
TRBV6-1	TRBJ1-2	NA	ASRDDRGPNYGYT
TRBV5-1	TRBJ2-7	NA	ASSKGREGYEQY
TRBV28	TRBJ2-3	NA	ASSSMTSGGPTQY
TRBV28	TRBJ1-5	few	AIVRGSNSNQPQH
TRBV2	TRBJ2-5	NA	ASSPSGSETQY
TRBV19	TRBJ1-2	NA	ASSIGGTMANYGYT
TRBV5-1	TRBJ2-1	NA	ASGSGDSYNEQF
TRBV6-1	TRBJ1-6	few	ASSISLRSPLH
TRBV7-2	TRBJ1-6	few	ASSFLTGFYNSPLH
TRBV3-1	TRBJ1-1	NA	ASSQGLREAF
TRBV4-1	TRBJ2-5	NA	ASSDMTRETQY
TRBV19	TRBJ2-1	many	ASAGTGVYNEQF
TRBV12-3/TRBV12-4	TRBJ2-1	few	ASSFRGQGPNNEQF
TRBV12-3/TRBV12-4	TRBJ2-3	NA	ASSFGTSGRGTDTQY
TRBV18	TRBJ2-3	few	ASSPFRAANPSTDTQY
TRBV11-2	TRBJ2-7	few	ASSLGAGNPYEQY
TRBV20-1	TRBJ2-1	few	SARDTSWNEQF
TRBV7-9	TRBJ2-7	few	ASSLEYLLGSSYEQY
TRBV28	TRBJ2-3	NA	AINGGITDTQY
TRBV4-3	TRBJ1-5	few	ASGLGGRQPQH
TRBV5-1	TRBJ2-2	many	ASSLLDMNTGELF
TRBV27	TRBJ2-1	NA	ASSERGGWAEQF
TRBV29-1	TRBJ2-1	few	SVEEAGTFYNEQF
TRBV7-3	TRBJ2-2	few	ASSPDRVAGELF
TRBV21-1	TRBJ2-1	NA	ASSKVWTGTSGRAYNEQF
TRBV28	TRBJ2-1	many	AIRTGGDHNEQF
TRBV28	TRBJ2-2	NA	ASPEPNTGELF
TRBV29-1	TRBJ1-2	many	SVWDRARSPYT
TRBV3-1	TRBJ2-2	few	ASSQPGRTGELF
TRBV19	TRBJ2-5	NA	ASSANGGIPSETQY
TRBV3-1	TRBJ1-6	NA	ASSRNGPNSPLH
TRBV12-5	TRBJ2-2	NA	ASGFQPLLNWQVGAGELF
TRBV20-1	TRBJ2-7	NA	SAGGQRGAYEQY
TRBV20-1	TRBJ1-6	NA	SAAGTGGSPLH
TRBV28	TRBJ2-5	few	ASSYRVGARQETQY
TRBV5-1	TRBJ1-1	few	ASSTGQVNTEAF
TRBV2	TRBJ2-3	NA	ASNRVLEKNTQY
TRBV20-1	TRBJ1-1	NA	SAWTGAQNTEAF
TRBV2	TRBJ1-2	NA	ASRANRASNYGYT
TRBV5-1	TRBJ2-7	few	ASSLAPGRGTSVSEQY